Sequencing of this TCR beta chain was carried out in a study of shared clonotypes between healthy human individuals. TCRdb keeps only in-frame clones here, not all; method: immunoSEQ multiplex PCR. The sample holds some 1.1 million clones, 60% to 85% seen once. In germline, CDR1 is SGHDN, CDR2 FVKESK. Trimming took 2 bases from V and 6 from J; bases not matched to a gene: 6. The CDR3 has 15 amino acids. The sample consisted of memory CD4+ T cells from PBMCs. This sample's subset: CD45RA-negative fraction. The chain recombines TRBV14 with TRBJ2-1; 8 nucleotides align to TRBD2. The sequence came from a man aged 18 to 35 in good health. Some clones in this sample may be carry-over from other donors' samples. The CDR3 bases are TGTGCCAGCAGCCAAAAACGGCTAGCGGGCAATGAGCAGTTCTTC. This encodes CASSQKRLAGNEQFF.